The next 3 T cell receptor beta chains were all read from a single sample in a study of cytomegalovirus exposure and HLA in healthy donors. The assay was immunoSEQ multiplex PCR, and TCRdb's table has in-frame clones only and misses some. The table has 300,000 or so clones, roughly 90% seen once; the top ten hold over 0.9%. Source material: PBMCs. The origin of the receptors is a man aged 30 to 45 in good health and CMV-seronegative.

The chain links TRBV2 to TRBJ2-2, with D perhaps TRBD2 (5 bases). Germline CDR1 is SNHLY and CDR2 is FYNNEI. The germline V and J ends were trimmed by 3 bases and 6 bases, with 11 bases remaining between them. This CDR3 region has 14 residues. The CDR3 region is CASSDDGVPGELFF. CDR3 DNA: TGTGCCAGCAGTGATGACGGGGTCCCCGGGGAGCTGTTTTTT. The entire variable domain, with the rest obtained from reference TRBV2 and TRBJ2-2, is as follows: EPEVTQTPSHQVTQMGQEVILRCVPISNHLYFYWYRQILGQKVEFLVSFYNNEISEKSEIFDDQFSVERPDGSNFTLKIRSTKLEDSAMYFCASSDDGVPGELFFGEGSRLTVL.

For the CDR3, the DNA is TGTGCCAGCAGCTTTCAGGGGGGAAATGGCTACACCTTC. This translates into CASSFQGGNGYTF. The chain combines TRBV5-4 with TRBJ1-2; 7 nucleotides agree with TRBD1. Germline V gene lookup returns CDR1 SGHNT and CDR2 YYREEE (reference sequence). The CDR3 covers 13 residues. With V trimmed by 2 bases and J by 6 bases, 4 bases remained unmatched.

This rearrangement joins TRBV5-6 to TRBJ2-7; D may be TRBD1 (6 bases). Germline V lookup: CDR1 SGHDT, CDR2 YYEEEE. The CDR3 loop spans 14 amino acids. Trimming took off 2 bases at V and 4 bases at J, with 13 bases between the two ends. This CDR3 reads CASSFQQGVYEQYF. CDR3 nucleotide sequence: TGTGCCAGCAGCTTCCAACAGGGAGTTTACGAGCAGTACTTC.